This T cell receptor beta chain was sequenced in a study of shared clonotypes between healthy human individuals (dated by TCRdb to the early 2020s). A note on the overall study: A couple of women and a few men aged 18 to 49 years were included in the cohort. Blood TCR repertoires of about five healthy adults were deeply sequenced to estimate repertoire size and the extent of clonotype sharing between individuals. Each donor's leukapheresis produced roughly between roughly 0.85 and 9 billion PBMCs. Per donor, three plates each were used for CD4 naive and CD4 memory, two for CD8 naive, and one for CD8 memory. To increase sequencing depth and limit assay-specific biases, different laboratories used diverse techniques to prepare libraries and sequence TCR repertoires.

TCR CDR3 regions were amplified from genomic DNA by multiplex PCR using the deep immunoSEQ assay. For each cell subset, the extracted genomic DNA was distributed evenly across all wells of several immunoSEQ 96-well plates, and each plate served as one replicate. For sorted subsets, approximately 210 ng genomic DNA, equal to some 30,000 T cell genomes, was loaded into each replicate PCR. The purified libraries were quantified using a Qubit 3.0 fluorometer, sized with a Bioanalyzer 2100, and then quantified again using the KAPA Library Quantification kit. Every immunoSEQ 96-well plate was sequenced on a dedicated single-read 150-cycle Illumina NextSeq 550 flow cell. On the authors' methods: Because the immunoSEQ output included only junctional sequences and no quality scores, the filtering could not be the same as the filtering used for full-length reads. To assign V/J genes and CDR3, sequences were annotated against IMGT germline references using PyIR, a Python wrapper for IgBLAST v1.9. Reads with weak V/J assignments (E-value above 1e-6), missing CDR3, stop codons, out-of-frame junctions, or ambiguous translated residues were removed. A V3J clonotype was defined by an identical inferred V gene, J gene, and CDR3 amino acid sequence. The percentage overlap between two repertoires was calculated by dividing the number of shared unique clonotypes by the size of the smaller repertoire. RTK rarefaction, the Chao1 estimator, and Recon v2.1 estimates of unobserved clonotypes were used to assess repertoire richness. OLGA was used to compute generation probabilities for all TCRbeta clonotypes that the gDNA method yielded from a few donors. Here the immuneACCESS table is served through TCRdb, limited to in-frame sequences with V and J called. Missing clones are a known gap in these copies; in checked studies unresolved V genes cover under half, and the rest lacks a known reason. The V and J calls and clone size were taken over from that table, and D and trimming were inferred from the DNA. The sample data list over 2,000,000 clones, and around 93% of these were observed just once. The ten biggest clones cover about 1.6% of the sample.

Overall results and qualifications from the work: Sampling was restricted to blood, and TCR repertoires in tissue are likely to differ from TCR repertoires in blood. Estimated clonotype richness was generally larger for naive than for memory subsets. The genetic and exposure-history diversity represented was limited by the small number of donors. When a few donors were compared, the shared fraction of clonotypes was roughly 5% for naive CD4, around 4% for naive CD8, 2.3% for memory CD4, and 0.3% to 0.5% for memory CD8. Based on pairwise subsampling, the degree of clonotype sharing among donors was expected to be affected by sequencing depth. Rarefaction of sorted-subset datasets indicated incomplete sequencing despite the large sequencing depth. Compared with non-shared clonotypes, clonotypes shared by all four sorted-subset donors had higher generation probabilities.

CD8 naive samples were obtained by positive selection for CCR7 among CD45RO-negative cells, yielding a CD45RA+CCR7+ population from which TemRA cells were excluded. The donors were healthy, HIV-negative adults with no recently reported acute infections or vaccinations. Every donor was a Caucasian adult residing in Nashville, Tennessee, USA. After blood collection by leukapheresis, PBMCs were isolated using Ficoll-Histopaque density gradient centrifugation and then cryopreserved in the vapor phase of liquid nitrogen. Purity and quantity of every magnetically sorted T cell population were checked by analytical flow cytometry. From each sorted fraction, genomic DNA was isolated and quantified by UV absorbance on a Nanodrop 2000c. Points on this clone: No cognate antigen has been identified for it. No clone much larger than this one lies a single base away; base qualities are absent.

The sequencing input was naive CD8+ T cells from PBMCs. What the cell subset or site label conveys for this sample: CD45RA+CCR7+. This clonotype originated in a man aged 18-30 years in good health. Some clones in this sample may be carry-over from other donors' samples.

The bases are TGTGCCAGCTGGGGTGGGGCTGGAAACACCATATATTTT. Translated, it reads CASWGGAGNTIYF. The sequence links TRBV9 to TRBJ1-3; confidence is insufficient to name the D gene. CDR3 length: 13 amino acids, cysteine to phenylalanine. Only the CDR3 part of the read is kept: 39 bases, read in frame from the first base. Via the germline V gene, CDR1 is SGDLS and CDR2 YYNGEE. V loses 7 bases of germline sequence and J loses 2 bases, and the interval between the two ends is 10 bases.